This TCR beta chain is drawn from a study of tumor-infiltrating lymphocytes in primary liver carcinoma (dated by TCRdb to the late 2010s). For the wider study: Surgical resection was performed in China between November 2015 and 2016 on 5 or 6 patients with histopathologically diagnosed primary liver carcinoma. The five patients, three men and two women aged 30 to 69 years, had hepatocellular carcinoma (four) or combined HCC and intrahepatic cholangiocarcinoma (one). Tumors of the five patients were stage T1-T3 N0M0 with maximum diameters of roughly 4 to 10 cm. Roughly 3.5 to 8 million productive TCRbeta reads were obtained per sample, and no significant difference in read depth was found between tissue types. The study combined TCRbeta repertoire sequencing, expression microarrays and whole-exome sequencing across five regions of each liver tumor, with adjacent normal tissue and blood. A total of roughly 35 specimens from 5 patients, comprising approximately 25 tumor regions, 5 adjacent noncancerous liver tissues and 5 peripheral blood samples, were covered by TCRbeta repertoire sequencing. Technical replicate repertoires showed high reproducibility, with mean shared-clone rates approximately 0.9 and correlation coefficients above 0.98. Results and caveats for the whole study, not just this receptor: Repertoire overlap was higher between tumor regions (mean around 35%) than tumor-adjacent (approximately 17%) or tumor-blood (14%) pairs, consistent with antigen-driven expansion. Only the TCR beta chain was sequenced, so true repertoire diversity is likely underestimated because unpaired alpha chains were not captured. Only a few patients were included in the study, and the authors note that the findings should be validated in a larger study. A significantly larger repertoire fraction was made up by the top 250 clones in tumors than in blood (p = 0.039). Comparison of CD4+ and CD8+ T cell repertoires was precluded by the use of bulk unsorted samples.

The CDR3 measures 13 amino acids from cysteine to phenylalanine. Only CDR3 DNA remains: 39 bases, in frame from the first base. V and J are trimmed by 10 bases and 8 bases, and the gene matches miss 6 bases of the junction. The germline V gene sets CDR1 to ENHRY and CDR2 to SYGVKD. Blood RNA was extracted from unsorted whole blood using TRIzol reagent, and germline DNA was obtained with the DNeasy Blood & Tissue kit. At the time of sampling, the patients had chronic HBV infection and had not received any treatment. Around 4 milliliters of peripheral blood were collected into K2EDTA tubes before surgery. This clonotype was seen many times. Its antigen has not been determined. No base qualities exist here, and no much larger clone lies one base off it. TCRbeta-specific cDNA was reverse-transcribed from around 500 ng total RNA using a constant-region primer and ProtoScript II reverse transcriptase. The TCRbeta libraries were prepared through three rounds of nested multiplex PCR following a slightly modified ARM-PCR procedure. Multiplex TRBV1-TRBV30 forward primers and a Cbeta reverse primer were used in the first two PCR rounds, each of which was run for 10 cycles. Sample barcodes and Illumina adapters were added in a final 25-cycle PCR with Deep VentR polymerase. Before sequencing, amplicons of 200-500 bp were purified from gel using a QIAquick gel extraction kit. TCRbeta amplicons were sequenced on an Illumina HiSeq 2500 with 250-bp paired-end reads. As for how the authors treated the data: Reads were quality-trimmed with Trimmomatic v0.33, and paired reads were merged with FLASH v1.2.11 to recover full CDR3 sequences. MiGEC v1.2.1b assigned V, D and J germline segments to the rearranged TCRbeta sequences. Clonotype statistics and Shannon-Wiener diversity indices were calculated with VDJtools v1.0.0. Except for diversity analysis, only the 250 most abundant clonotypes of each sample were used in subsequent analyses to reduce sampling bias. TCRdb passed the public sequencing reads through fastp at Q25 and MiXCR, retaining productive beta sequences. Each CDR3 protein gets just one entry, which takes the most common genes and DNA from the rows behind it. What appears here as the V and J calls and clone size reflects TCRdb's work, not the paper's. This sample gives fewer than 400,000 distinct CDR3 sequences in total; 55% to 65% of them show up just once. The leading ten clones occupy 9% to 10% of the sample.

The rearranged chain carries TRBV10-3 and TRBJ2-2, with TRBD1 matching 11 junction bases. The specimen sequenced was peripheral blood. This TCR was sampled from a man aged 40-50 years with primary liver carcinoma and hepatitis B virus infection. The CDR3 reads CATKDRGPGELFF. DNA sequence: TGTGCCACCAAGGACAGGGGGCCTGGGGAGCTGTTTTTT.